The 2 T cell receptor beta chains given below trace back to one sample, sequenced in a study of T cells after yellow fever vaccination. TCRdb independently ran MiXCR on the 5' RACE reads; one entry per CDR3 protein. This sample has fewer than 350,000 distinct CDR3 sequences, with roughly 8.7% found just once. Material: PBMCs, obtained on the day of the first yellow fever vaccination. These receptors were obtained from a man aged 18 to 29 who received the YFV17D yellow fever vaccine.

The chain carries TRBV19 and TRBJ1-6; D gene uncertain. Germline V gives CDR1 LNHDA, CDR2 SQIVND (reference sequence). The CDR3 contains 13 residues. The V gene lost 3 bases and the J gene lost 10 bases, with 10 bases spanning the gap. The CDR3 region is CASSIQTRSPLHF. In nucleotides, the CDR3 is TGTGCCAGTAGTATCCAGACCCGATCACCCCTCCACTTT.

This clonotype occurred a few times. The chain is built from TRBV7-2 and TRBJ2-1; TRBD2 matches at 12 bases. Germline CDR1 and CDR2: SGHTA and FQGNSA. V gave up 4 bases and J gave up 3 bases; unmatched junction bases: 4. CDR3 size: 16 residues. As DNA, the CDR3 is TGTGCCAGCAGCTACCTAGCGGGGGGGGTCTACAATGAGCAGTTCTTC. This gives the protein CASSYLAGGVYNEQFF.